The 19 T cell receptor beta chains listed next were all sequenced from one sample in a study of cytomegalovirus exposure and HLA in healthy donors. The study ran its PCR with 60 Vbeta and 13 Jbeta primers. Here immunoSEQ multiplex PCR was the method, and the copy in TCRdb shows in-frame clones only, minus some. The sample consists of approximately 100,000 clones, 77% of them appearing once. The specimen was PBMCs. The receptors originated from a man aged 40-49 years in good health and CMV-seropositive.

This clone was counted once. The chain couples TRBV4-3 to TRBJ1-1; D not certain. CDR1 is LGHNA, CDR2 YSLEER, per germline. There are 16 residues in the CDR3. Trimming stripped 0 bases from V and 1 base from J, with 12 bases between. The CDR3 nucleotides read TGCGCCAGCAGCCAAGAGTCGTCCAGGCGGAACACTGAAGCTTTCTTT. Amino acid sequence: CASSQESSRRNTEAFF.

As concerns this clone: Other DNA sequences in this sample translate to the same CDR3. The rearrangement joins TRBV4-3 to TRBJ2-7, with TRBD1 matching over 7 bases. The CDR3 is 15 amino acids. The junction had 4 bases not matched to a gene; V was cut back by 0 bases and J by 2 bases. CDR1 LGHNA and CDR2 YSLEER come from the germline V gene. The CDR3 spells CASSQEGTGAYEQYF. CDR3 coding DNA: TGCGCCAGCAGCCAAGAAGGTACAGGGGCCTACGAGCAGTACTTC.

The count of this clone is one. The chain combines TRBV6-5 with TRBJ2-7; TRBD2 aligns across 12 bases. CDR3 size: 16 residues. J gave up 6 bases and V 2 bases, and 8 bases lay outside the gene matches. Germline V gene lookup returns CDR1 MNHEY and CDR2 SVGAGI. The CDR3 nucleotides are TGTGCCAGCAGTTACGAGGGGGGACTAGCGGGTTCCGAGCAGTACTTC. It is translated as CASSYEGGLAGSEQYF.

The V call is TRBV18, the J call TRBJ1-1; D gene unclear. V shed 2 bases and J shed 4 bases, with 8 bases lying between them. Germline-derived CDR1 and CDR2 are KGHSH and LQKENI. The CDR3 covers 13 residues. This chain's CDR3 is CASSPEGSTEAFF. The CDR3 coding sequence is TGTGCCAGCTCACCAGAGGGTTCCACTGAAGCTTTCTTT.

The rearrangement joins TRBV6-6 to TRBJ1-5, with 8 bases that match TRBD1. This CDR3 is built from 15 residues. Germline lookup yields CDR1 MNHNY and CDR2 SVGAGI (reference sequence). With 8 bases clipped from V and 6 bases from J, the junction kept 12 bases outside the gene matches. CDR3 coding DNA: TGTGCCAGCCGTCGGGACAGGTTATCCAGTCAGCCCCAGCATTTT. This translates into CASRRDRLSSQPQHF.

The chain is built from TRBV10-3 and TRBJ2-7, with D possibly matching TRBD2 (6 bases). The CDR3 contains 16 residues. Trimming removed 0 bases at V and 2 bases at J, with 14 bases between. Per the germline V gene, CDR1 is ENHRY and CDR2 is SYGVKD. DNA of the CDR3: TGTGCCATCAGTGAGTCATGGGGGGATTTTACCTACGAGCAGTACTTC. This gives the protein CAISESWGDFTYEQYF.

The chain couples TRBV7-6 to TRBJ1-3; 10 nucleotides line up with TRBD1. Germline values: CDR1 SGHVS, CDR2 FNYEAQ. The V segment lost 5 bases and the J segment 0 bases; nucleotides outside the gene matches: 7. The CDR3 loop spans 17 amino acids. The CDR3 loop reads CASSPTGTGDSGNTIYF. The CDR3 bases are TGTGCCAGCAGCCCAACAGGGACAGGGGACTCTGGAAACACCATATATTTT.

V usage is TRBV11-2 and J usage is TRBJ2-7, with D maybe TRBD1 (5 bases). Germline V gene sequence: CDR1 SGHAT, CDR2 FQNNGV. Trimming shortened V by 1 base and J by 6 bases, and 16 bases separated the two germline ends. The CDR3 consists of 15 residues. The CDR3 region is CASSLASQGVFEQYF. The CDR3 coding sequence is TGTGCCAGCAGCTTAGCTTCTCAGGGCGTCTTCGAGCAGTACTTC.

The V gene is TRBV2, the J gene TRBJ1-3; 9 bases line up with TRBD1. This CDR3 is 13 amino acids long. The V gene end was trimmed by 8 bases and the J gene end by 7 bases; junction bases not matched to a gene: 6. Germline loops: CDR1 SNHLY, CDR2 FYNNEI. The CDR3 DNA is TGTGCCAGCGGACAGGGGCTACGGAACACCATATATTTT. It specifies CASGQGLRNTIYF.

V is TRBV9 and J is TRBJ2-2; a weak D match, TRBD2 (5 bases). The germline V gene has CDR1 SGDLS and CDR2 YYNGEE. V was trimmed by 6 bases and J by 0 bases, leaving 18 bases between them. The CDR3 has 17 amino acids. CDR3 in amino acids: CASTNSKRLTNTGELFF. The DNA of the CDR3 is TGTGCCAGCACCAACAGTAAAAGACTAACGAACACCGGGGAGCTGTTTTTT.

The chain employs TRBV18 and TRBJ2-1; 12 bases align to TRBD2. Trimming took 5 bases from V and 5 from J; bases not matched to a gene: 4. The CDR3 contains 15 residues. Germline V CDR1 and CDR2: KGHSH, LQKENI. The CDR3 reads CASSGWTSGDNEQFF. The CDR3 nucleotides read TGTGCCAGCTCAGGCTGGACTAGCGGGGACAATGAGCAGTTCTTC. Looking up the rest from reference TRBV18 and TRBJ2-1 gives the full variable domain: NAGVMQNPRHLVRRRGQEARLRCSPMKGHSHVYWYRQLPEEGLKFMVYLQKENIIDESGMPKERFSAEFPKEGPSILRIQQVVRGDSAAYFCASSGWTSGDNEQFFGPGTRLTVL.

The rearrangement joins TRBV7-8 to TRBJ2-7; maybe TRBD2 (6 bases). Germline-derived CDR1 and CDR2 are SGHVS and FQNEAQ. The V end was cut by 5 bases, the J end by 5 bases, with 16 bases between. The CDR3 length is 14 residues. DNA for the CDR3: TGTGCCAGCAGCCGGGGGACGGGTACGGACGAGCAGTACTTC. Amino acids: CASSRGTGTDEQYF. Full variable domain (missing parts from reference TRBV7-8 and TRBJ2-7): GAGVSQSPRYKVAKRGQDVALRCDPISGHVSLFWYQQALGQGPEFLTYFQNEAQLDKSGLPSDRFFAERPEGSVSTLKIQRTQQEDSAVYLCASSRGTGTDEQYFGPGTRLTVT.

In the case of this clone: At one end, the junction sequence differs from germline, possibly due to a read error. The chain has TRBV7-9 and TRBJ1-4; 8 nucleotides match TRBD1. The CDR3 contains 18 residues. Germline loops: CDR1 SEHNR, CDR2 FQNEAQ (reference sequence). CDR3 protein: CSSSADRGDLPTNEKLFF. The CDR3 region has the DNA TGTTCCAGCAGCGCCGACAGGGGCGACCTTCCAACTAATGAAAAACTGTTTTTT.

The rearrangement uses TRBV5-1 and TRBJ1-5; D possibly corresponds to TRBD1 (6 bases). The CDR3 spans 15 residues. V lost 5 bases and J lost 0, with 12 bases in between. Germline values: CDR1 SGHRS, CDR2 YFSETQ. This CDR3 reads CASRPDRNSNQPQHF. The CDR3 DNA reads TGCGCCAGCAGACCAGACAGGAATAGCAATCAGCCCCAGCATTTT.

Only a few counts were recorded for this clone. This sample includes further DNA sequences coding for the same CDR3. V and J are TRBV6-5 and TRBJ1-2, with 7 bases that match TRBD1. The CDR3 spans 12 residues. The J segment lost 4 bases and the V segment lost 6 bases, leaving 2 bases of the junction unmatched. The germline V gene has CDR1 MNHEY and CDR2 SVGAGI. CDR3 bases: TGTGCCAGCAGCCGGGACAGCTATGGCTACACCTTC. Translation: CASSRDSYGYTF.

This chain connects TRBV11-2 to TRBJ1-6; D perhaps matches TRBD1 (6 bases). Germline-derived CDR1 and CDR2 are SGHAT and FQNNGV. V lost 5 bases and J lost 4, with 12 bases in between. The CDR3 is 15 residues long. CDR3 loop: CASSPTGLYNSPLHF. The DNA of the CDR3 is TGTGCCAGCAGCCCCACAGGGTTGTATAATTCACCCCTCCACTTT. The full variable domain, rest sourced from reference TRBV11-2 and TRBJ1-6, is EAGVAQSPRYKIIEKRQSVAFWCNPISGHATLYWYQQILGQGPKLLIQFQNNGVVDDSQLPKDRFSAERLKGVDSTLKIQPAKLEDSAVYLCASSPTGLYNSPLHFGNGTRLTVT.

This chain links TRBV7-2 with TRBJ2-5, with 12 nucleotides matching TRBD1. The J call is in doubt because the DNA end fits TRBJ2-7 better. Germline CDR1 reads SGHTA; CDR2 reads FQGNSA. CDR3 length: 16 residues. The CDR3 DNA reads as TGTGCCAGCAGCTGGCGCCTCGGGACAGGGGGCCACGAGCAGTACTTC. Amino acids: CASSWRLGTGGHEQYF.

This sequence joins TRBV18 and TRBJ1-2; D is uncertain. CDR1 and CDR2 (germline): KGHSH, LQKENI. The CDR3 sequence is 15 residues long. Trimming took 2 bases from V and 1 from J, leaving 11 bases between them. The CDR3 is CASSPAQLNNYGYTF. CDR3 sequence (DNA): TGTGCCAGCTCACCAGCACAGCTGAATAACTATGGCTACACCTTC.

The chain joins TRBV9 to TRBJ2-7; tentatively, D is TRBD1 (6 bases). This CDR3 region has 16 residues. Trimming removed 0 bases at V and 2 bases at J, with 15 bases between. Germline V lookup: CDR1 SGDLS, CDR2 YYNGEE. CDR3 in amino acids: CASSVETAQGPYEQYF. The CDR3, as DNA: TGTGCCAGCAGCGTAGAAACGGCACAGGGCCCCTACGAGCAGTACTTC.